A single sample gave rise to the 20 T cell receptor beta chains below, sequenced in a study of T cell responses to AZD1222 COVID-19 vaccine. Profiled with immunoSEQ multiplex PCR; TCRdb holds only in-frame clones, not every one. The sample carries around 92,000 clones, roughly 93% recorded once. The sequencing here drew on peripheral blood, taken on day 0 of AZD1222 vaccination. Receptor source: an adult in good health.

The V and J genes are TRBV5-1 and TRBJ1-3; no definite D call. The CDR3 sequence is 15 residues long. Germline V gene lookup returns CDR1 SGHRS and CDR2 YFSETQ. Trimming pared 0 bases from V and 0 bases from J, leaving 7 bases between. The CDR3 DNA reads as TGCGCCAGCAGCTTGGAAGGCCTCTCTGGAAACACCATATATTTT. It is translated as CASSLEGLSGNTIYF.

This chain's CDR3 is CASSLAEGPWEKLFF. DNA of the CDR3: TGCGCCAGCAGCTTGGCGGAGGGGCCGTGGGAAAAACTGTTTTTT. The rearrangement uses TRBV5-1 and TRBJ1-4, with TRBD1 as a possible D gene (5 bases). V was clipped by 0 bases and J by 8 bases, with 14 bases between them. CDR3 size: 15 residues. Germline CDR1 is SGHRS and CDR2 is YFSETQ.

This chain uses TRBV2 with TRBJ1-4; D not resolved. From germline, CDR1 is SNHLY and CDR2 FYNNEI. V gave up 5 bases and J gave up 4 bases, with 8 bases separating them. The CDR3 totals 13 residues. CDR3 sequence reads: CASSWADNEKLFF. In nucleotides, the CDR3 is TGTGCCAGCAGTTGGGCGGATAATGAAAAACTGTTTTTT.

V and J are TRBV7-6 and TRBJ2-1; 11 positions match TRBD1. This CDR3 region has 16 residues. Germline V gives CDR1 SGHVS, CDR2 FNYEAQ. The V gene end was trimmed by 0 bases and the J gene end by 9 bases; junction bases not matched to a gene: 7. For the CDR3, the DNA is TGTGCCAGCAGCTTAGCCGGACAGGGGGCGCGAGGTGAGCAGTTCTTC. This encodes CASSLAGQGARGEQFF.

The chain is built from TRBV10-3 and TRBJ2-7; TRBD1 aligns across 7 bases. This CDR3 has 15 amino acids. J was trimmed by 7 bases and V by 11 bases; bases with no gene match: 20. CDR1 and CDR2 from the germline V gene are ENHRY and SYGVKD. The CDR3 bases are TGTGCCTTAGCTTCGGCGGCCGACAGGGCGGAAGAGCAGTACTTC. As protein: CALASAADRAEEQYF.

This clone was recorded only once. The J gene is TRBJ2-2, the V gene TRBV28; tentatively, D is TRBD1 or TRBD2 (5 bases each). V was shortened by 11 bases and J by 1 base, with 17 bases between the two germline ends. CDR3 size: 15 residues. Germline values: CDR1 MDHEN, CDR2 SYDVKM. The CDR3 coding sequence is TGTGCCTCTCGGGGCTCGATAGGGAACACCGGGGAGCTGTTTTTT. Protein product: CASRGSIGNTGELFF.

The rearrangement uses TRBV4-1 and TRBJ1-4; no clear D gene. The CDR3 consists of 16 residues. The V end lost 0 bases, the J end lost 9 bases, and 17 bases lay between the germline ends. Germline CDR1 and CDR2: MGHRA and YSYEKL. CDR3 in amino acids: CASSQDLMGGGKKLFF. The CDR3 region has the DNA TGCGCCAGCAGCCAAGATCTAATGGGAGGAGGGAAAAAACTGTTTTTT.

The chain carries TRBV7-2 and TRBJ1-6; maybe TRBD1 (5 bases). There are 14 residues in the CDR3. Germline loops: CDR1 SGHTA, CDR2 FQGNSA. Trimming left V 2 bases short and J 7 bases short, with 9 bases between. The chain's CDR3 is CASSLRQTNSPLHF. Here the CDR3 DNA reads TGTGCCAGCAGCTTAAGACAGACAAATTCACCCCTCCACTTT.

The chain combines TRBV10-3 with TRBJ1-2; tentatively, D is TRBD1 (6 bases). The V and J ends lost 0 bases and 3 bases respectively, with 14 bases between them. The CDR3 covers 16 residues. CDR1 is ENHRY and CDR2 is SYGVKD in the germline V gene. The CDR3 sequence: CAISESLRDIDYGYTF. The CDR3 DNA reads as TGTGCCATCAGTGAGTCCCTCCGGGACATAGACTATGGCTACACCTTC.

This chain joins TRBV5-8 and TRBJ2-7; D gene unclear. Trimming pared 3 bases from V and 1 base from J, leaving 8 bases between. CDR1 SGHTS and CDR2 YDEGEE come from the germline V gene. This CDR3 is built from 13 residues. The CDR3 is CASSSGRSYEQYF. CDR3 in DNA: TGTGCCAGCAGCTCCGGCAGATCCTACGAGCAGTACTTC. The full variable domain, with the rest looked up from reference TRBV5-8 and TRBJ2-7, is EAGVTQSPTHLIKTRGQQATLRCSPISGHTSVYWYQQALGLGLQFLLWYDEGEERNRGNFPPRFSGRQFPNYSSELNVNALELEDSALYLCASSSGRSYEQYFGPGTRLTVT.

The chain has TRBV7-2 and TRBJ2-3; 8 bases are shared with TRBD2. The CDR3 is 14 amino acids. Germline-derived CDR1 and CDR2 are SGHTA and FQGNSA. V was clipped by 11 bases and J by 7 bases; unmatched bases: 14. The CDR3 bases are TGTGCCGGAGCAAGCGGGGGCACTATTAATACGCAGTATTTT. It yields the protein CAGASGGTINTQYF.

The chain carries TRBV7-2 and TRBJ2-3; TRBD1 agrees at 10 bases. Per germline, CDR1 SGHTA and CDR2 FQGNSA. The CDR3 has 16 residues. Trimming removed 5 bases from V and 3 bases from J; junction bases left unmatched: 8. The CDR3, as DNA: TGTGCCAGCAGCCCCCGACAGGGGGCGCGAACAGATACGCAGTATTTT. This gives the protein CASSPRQGARTDTQYF.

This rearrangement joins TRBV5-8 to TRBJ1-4; 8 nucleotides align to TRBD1. V shed 4 bases, J shed 6 bases, and the junction held 5 bases outside the gene matches. Germline CDR1 SGHTS, CDR2 YDEGEE. The CDR3 has 14 residues. This CDR3 is CASSSRTGYEKLFF. The CDR3 DNA follows: TGTGCCAGCAGCAGTCGGACAGGGTATGAAAAACTGTTTTTT.

This chain links TRBV11-2 with TRBJ1-5; no clear D. CDR3 length equals 12 residues. Germline V CDR1 and CDR2: SGHAT, FQNNGV. With 5 bases removed from V and 4 bases from J, the gap between germline ends came to 6 bases. CDR3: CASSQGNQPQHF. CDR3 coding DNA: TGTGCCAGCAGCCAAGGTAATCAGCCCCAGCATTTT.

V and J are TRBV6-2 or TRBV6-3 and TRBJ1-1; D is ambiguous. Looked up from germline, CDR1 is MNHEY and CDR2 is SVGEGT. Trimming left V 2 bases short and J 2 bases short, with 6 bases between. CDR3 size: 13 residues. The CDR3 sequence: CASSYRPNTEAFF. In DNA form, the CDR3 reads TGTGCCAGCAGTTACCGACCCAACACTGAAGCTTTCTTT.

This clone was seen more than once but under ten times. This chain links TRBV7-9 with TRBJ1-5; no reliable D call. Germline V gives CDR1 SEHNR, CDR2 FQNEAQ (reference sequence). V lost 4 bases and J 13 bases, leaving 11 bases between the germline ends. This CDR3 has 11 amino acids. Here the CDR3 DNA reads TGTGCCAGCAGCTCTGGGGTCCTGCAGCATTTT. Translation: CASSSGVLQHF.

The chain couples TRBV3-1 (or the pseudogene TRBV3-2) to TRBJ2-7; TRBD2 matches at 10 bases. The V segment lost 5 bases and the J segment 0 bases; nucleotides outside the gene matches: 4. In germline, CDR1 is LGHDT, CDR2 YNNKEL (reference sequence). CDR3 length: 15 residues. CDR3 region: CASSFTSGNSYEQYF. Written as DNA, the CDR3 is TGTGCCAGCAGCTTTACTAGCGGGAACTCCTACGAGCAGTACTTC.

The gene calls are TRBV7-6 and TRBJ2-7, with a possible D match to TRBD1 (5 bases). The CDR3 loop spans 13 amino acids. V gave up 1 base and J gave up 4 bases, with 8 bases separating them. The germline V gene has CDR1 SGHVS and CDR2 FNYEAQ. The CDR3 DNA sequence: TGTGCCAGCAGCTTAGGCAGGGTGTACGAGCAGTACTTC. Translated: CASSLGRVYEQYF.

The chain is built from TRBV19 and TRBJ1-5; the match to TRBD1 covers 7 bases. The CDR3 length is 16 residues. With 5 bases clipped from V and 0 bases from J, the junction kept 7 bases outside the gene matches. CDR1 LNHDA and CDR2 SQIVND come from the germline V gene (reference sequence). Here the CDR3 DNA reads TGTGCCAGTAGTCCCGGGACAGTTTATAGCAATCAGCCCCAGCATTTT. It yields the protein CASSPGTVYSNQPQHF.

The V call is TRBV5-1, the J call TRBJ1-2; D remains unclear. Trimming left V 0 bases short and J 3 bases short, with 9 bases between. CDR3 length: 14 residues. Germline V gives CDR1 SGHRS, CDR2 YFSETQ. In DNA, the CDR3 is TGCGCCAGCAGCTTGGGTGCCGGGGACTATGGCTACACCTTC. This encodes CASSLGAGDYGYTF.